Here is one T cell receptor (beta chain) with its context. Libraries were prepared by immunoSEQ multiplex PCR; TCRdb keeps only in-frame clonotypes and omits some of them. The table shows tens of thousands of clones, with 95% occurring only once. The data are from a study of cytomegalovirus exposure and HLA in healthy donors. The CDR3 has 14 amino acids. V shed 6 bases, J shed 4 bases, and the junction held 2 bases outside the gene matches. Germline CDR1 reads MRHNA; CDR2 reads SNTAGT. The sequence derives from a woman younger than 30 in good health and CMV-seronegative. The sequencing sample was made of PBMCs. The chain joins TRBV6-4 to TRBJ2-2; 10 nucleotides agree with TRBD1. Written as DNA, the CDR3 is TGTGCCAGCAGCGGACAGGGGGGCACCGGGGAGCTGTTTTTT. The encoded protein is CASSGQGGTGELFF.